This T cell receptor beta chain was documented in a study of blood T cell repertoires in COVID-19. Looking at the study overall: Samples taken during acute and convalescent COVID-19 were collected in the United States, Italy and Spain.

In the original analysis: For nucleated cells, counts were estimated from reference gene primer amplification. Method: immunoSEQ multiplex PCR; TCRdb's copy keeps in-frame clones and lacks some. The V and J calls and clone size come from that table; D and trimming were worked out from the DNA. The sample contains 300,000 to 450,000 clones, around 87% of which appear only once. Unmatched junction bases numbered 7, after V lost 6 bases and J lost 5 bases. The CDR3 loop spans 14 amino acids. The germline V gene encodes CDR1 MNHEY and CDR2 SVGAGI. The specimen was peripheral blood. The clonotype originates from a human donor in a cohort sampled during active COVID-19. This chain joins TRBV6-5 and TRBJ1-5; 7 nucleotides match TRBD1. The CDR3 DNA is TGTGCCAGCAGGGGACAGTTGGCCTATCAGCCCCAGCATTTT. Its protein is CASRGQLAYQPQHF.